This is a list of T cell receptor beta chains from one sample in a study of blood T cell repertoires in COVID-19. Produced via immunoSEQ multiplex PCR; TCRdb's table is partial and in-frame only. The profile shows some 90,000 clones, 80% to 90% of them singletons. Sequencing was performed on peripheral blood. The receptors were sampled from a man between 45 and 60 years old with COVID-19, enrolled during active disease. The CDR3 runs from the conserved cysteine through the conserved F or W. A D gene is named only where the DNA matches it firmly. Clone sizes are given selectively: once, few, many, or a class where the clone is expanded.

clone_size	d_call	v_call	j_call	cdr3_nt	cdr3_aa
-	TRBD1	TRBV2	TRBJ1-2	TGTGCCAGCAGGGGACAGAGATATGGCTACACCTTC	CASRGQRYGYTF
-	-	TRBV3-1/TRBV3-2	TRBJ2-7	TGTGCCAGCAGCCATTACTACGAGCAGTACTTC	CASSHYYEQYF
-	TRBD1	TRBV5-1	TRBJ2-7	TGCGCCAGCAGCGCAACCGGGACAGGCCGGCGAGAGCAGTACTTC	CASSATGTGRREQYF
-	-	TRBV11-2	TRBJ2-7	TGTGCCAGCAGCTTGAGCCAGGTCAGCTCCTACGAGCAGTACTTC	CASSLSQVSSYEQYF
-	-	TRBV27	TRBJ1-6	TGTGCCAGCAGTTTTGAAGCATTGGTCTATAATTCACCCCTCCACTTT	CASSFEALVYNSPLHF
-	-	TRBV6-1	TRBJ1-3	TGTGCCAGCAGTGTCGAACCCGGACAACTCTCTGGAAACACCATATATTTT	CASSVEPGQLSGNTIYF
few	-	TRBV7-9	TRBJ1-4	TGTGCCAGCAGCGCGTATCCTCGCGAAAAACTGTTTTTT	CASSAYPREKLFF
-	-	TRBV4-1	TRBJ1-1	TGCGCCAGCAGCCAAGGCGGCGGCTTGAGGGCTTTCTTT	CASSQGGGLRAFF
-	-	TRBV6-2/TRBV6-3	TRBJ1-2	TGTGCCAGCAGTTACTCGAATTTCGGGGACTATGGCTACACCTTC	CASSYSNFGDYGYTF
-	-	TRBV15	TRBJ2-1	TGTGCCACCAGCAGAGGGCAATGGACAGTTTTAAATGAGCAGTTCTTC	CATSRGQWTVLNEQFF
-	-	TRBV19	TRBJ1-2	TGTGCCAGTAGCAGGGTTGGGGCGACCCCTATGGGCGGCTACACCTTC	CASSRVGATPMGGYTF
-	TRBD1	TRBV5-1	TRBJ2-2	TGCGCCAGCAGCACACTAGGACAGGGGGCTGGCGGGGAGCTGTTTTTT	CASSTLGQGAGGELFF
-	TRBD1	TRBV12-3/TRBV12-4	TRBJ2-7	TGTGCCAGCAGTGGGGGACAGGGGGCCGGGCAGTACTTC	CASSGGQGAGQYF
-	-	TRBV6-5	TRBJ2-7	TGTGCCAGCGGTAGGAGGGACTACGAGCAGTACTTC	CASGRRDYEQYF
-	-	TRBV4-1	TRBJ2-2	TGCGCCAGCAGGTTCACGGGGGAGAGCACCGGGGAGCTGTTTTTT	CASRFTGESTGELFF
-	TRBD1	TRBV6-2/TRBV6-3	TRBJ1-6	TGTGCCAGCAGTTCCAGGACAGGGAGGAATTCACCCCTCCACTTT	CASSSRTGRNSPLHF
-	TRBD2	TRBV30	TRBJ2-3	TGTGCCTGGAGTCTAGCGGGGGCCTTCACAGATACGCAGTATTTT	CAWSLAGAFTDTQYF
-	-	TRBV6-5	TRBJ2-7	TGTGCCAGCGGGGCAGGGGTCGAGCAGTACTTC	CASGAGVEQYF
-	TRBD1	TRBV6-5	TRBJ1-2	TGTGCCAGCAGTTACGGGACAGGGAACTATGGCTACACCTTC	CASSYGTGNYGYTF
-	-	TRBV7-2	TRBJ2-3	TGTGCCAGCAGCCTCAAACTAGCCAATTTCCAAGATACGCAGTATTTT	CASSLKLANFQDTQYF
-	-	TRBV2	TRBJ1-2	TGTGCCAGCAGCTTTGTCGGGGAGCATGGCTACACCTTC	CASSFVGEHGYTF
-	-	TRBV19	TRBJ2-7	TGTGCCAGTAGTATTCAGGGGCTCGAGCAGTACTTC	CASSIQGLEQYF
-	-	TRBV5-4	TRBJ2-2	TGTGCCAGCAGCTCCCCGGCCGGGGAGCTGTTTTTT	CASSSPAGELFF
-	TRBD1	TRBV19	TRBJ1-4	TGTGCCAGTACCCCGGGACAGCATAATGAAAAACTGTTTTTT	CASTPGQHNEKLFF
-	TRBD1	TRBV28	TRBJ1-2	TGTGCCAGCAACTCCGGGACAGACCATTCTAACTATGGCTACACCTTC	CASNSGTDHSNYGYTF
-	-	TRBV14	TRBJ2-2	TGTGCCAGCAGCCTTGGGGGGGCCACCGGGGAGCTGTTTTTT	CASSLGGATGELFF